These 29 T cell receptor beta chains share one sample of origin, sequenced in a study of PD-1 blockade in classical Hodgkin lymphoma. With no exception, relapse followed autologous stem cell transplantation in all patients, and brentuximab vedotin exposure varied. Libraries were prepared by immunoSEQ multiplex PCR; TCRdb keeps only in-frame clonotypes and omits some of them. The sample records around 13,000 clones, around four fifths being singletons. The sequences come from peripheral blood mononuclear cells (PBMCs), collected at baseline. The receptors come from a human donor with classical Hodgkin lymphoma.

The gene calls are TRBV10-3 and TRBJ2-6; no reliable D call. CDR3 length: 15 amino acids. Germline values: CDR1 ENHRY, CDR2 SYGVKD. V was clipped by 3 bases and J by 2 bases, with 8 bases between them. The CDR3 nucleotides are TGTGCCATCAGTGAATGGGGAACTGGGGCCAACGTCCTGACTTTC. This translates into CAISEWGTGANVLTF.

J is TRBJ2-3 and V is TRBV19; 9 bases align to TRBD2. The CDR3 runs to 14 residues. V shed 5 bases, J shed 5 bases, and the junction held 5 bases outside the gene matches. The V gene's germline CDR1 is LNHDA and CDR2 SQIVND (reference sequence). The DNA for the CDR3 is TGTGCCAGTAGTTTTAGCGGGGGCCGAGATACGCAGTATTTT. It encodes CASSFSGGRDTQYF.

The chain employs TRBV7-2 and TRBJ2-3; 12 bases align to TRBD2. The CDR3 totals 15 residues. With 1 base clipped from V and 6 bases from J, the junction kept 2 bases outside the gene matches. Per the germline V gene, CDR1 is SGHTA and CDR2 is FQGNSA. CDR3: CASSLGGLAGDTQYF. CDR3 DNA: TGTGCCAGCAGCTTAGGTGGACTAGCGGGGGATACGCAGTATTTT.

The J gene is TRBJ1-2, the V gene TRBV4-3, with D perhaps TRBD1 (5 bases). The CDR3 covers 17 residues. Germline CDR1 and CDR2: LGHNA and YSLEER. Trimming stripped 2 bases from V and 0 bases from J, with 16 bases between. As DNA, the CDR3 is TGCGCCAGCAGCCAAAGAGGGGCGGCCGGGGCTAACTATGGCTACACCTTC. It translates to CASSQRGAAGANYGYTF.

This rearrangement joins TRBV7-8 to TRBJ2-7, with 8 bases that match TRBD1. Unmatched junction bases numbered 5, after V lost 8 bases and J lost 2 bases. Germline values: CDR1 SGHVS, CDR2 FQNEAQ. This CDR3 has 13 amino acids. The CDR3 DNA is TGTGCCAGCTCCCGGACAGGGACCTACGAGCAGTACTTC. Amino acids: CASSRTGTYEQYF.

V and J are TRBV28 and TRBJ1-6; tentatively, D is TRBD1 (6 bases). Trimming removed 5 bases from V and 6 bases from J, with 11 bases in between. The CDR3 has 14 residues. CDR1 and CDR2 (germline): MDHEN, SYDVKM. The CDR3 coding sequence is TGTGCCAGCAGTCAGGGGTATGGTAATTCACCCCTCCACTTT. It encodes CASSQGYGNSPLHF. The full variable domain, completed using reference TRBV28 and TRBJ1-6, is DVKVTQSSRYLVKRTGEKVFLECVQDMDHENMFWYRQDPGLGLRLIYFSYDVKMKEKGDIPEGYSVSREKKERFSLILESASTNQTSMYLCASSQGYGNSPLHFGNGTRLTVT.

The rearrangement links TRBV15 to TRBJ1-4; D uncertain. CDR3 length: 15 amino acids. Germline V gene sequence: CDR1 LNHNV, CDR2 YYDKDF (reference sequence). V lost 0 bases to trimming and J lost 8 bases, with 13 bases between them. In DNA form, the CDR3 reads TGTGCCACCAGCAGAGAGTCTGGGGTGTGGGAAAAACTGTTTTTT. Protein sequence: CATSRESGVWEKLFF.

This clone was detected only once. The junction departs from germline at one end; a sequencing error may be responsible. The gene calls are TRBV5-4 and TRBJ2-7; 7 bases agree with TRBD1. CDR1 and CDR2 from the germline V gene are SGHNT and YYREEE (reference sequence). The CDR3 is 14 residues long. CDR3 nucleotide sequence: TGTGCCAGCAGCTCCTACAGGGGATCCTACGAGCAGCACTTC. This gives the protein CASSSYRGSYEQHF.

This chain links TRBV5-1 with TRBJ2-5, with 7 positions matching TRBD1. The CDR3 consists of 20 residues. Germline V gene data show CDR1 as SGHRS and CDR2 as YFSETQ. The ends lost 4 bases at V and 2 bases at J; junction bases unmatched: 23. The DNA of the CDR3 is TGCGCCAGCAGCCCGATTCTCGGACAGGTGGTGGGGAGAGGACAAGAGACCCAGTACTTC. Translating gives CASSPILGQVVGRGQETQYF.

The chain joins TRBV29-1 to TRBJ1-2, with D unresolved. Trimming took off 7 bases at V and 1 base at J, with 7 bases between the two ends. CDR1 SQVTM and CDR2 ANQGSEA come from the germline V gene. The CDR3 length is 11 residues. The CDR3: CSARGNYGYTF. As DNA, the CDR3 is TGCAGCGCCCGGGGTAACTATGGCTACACCTTC.

Only one count was recorded for this clone. V and J are TRBV7-3 and TRBJ2-3; 9 bases are a match to TRBD2. The CDR3 loop spans 17 amino acids. V trimming: 1 base; J trimming: 0 bases; junction bases outside the gene matches: 5. Germline-derived CDR1 and CDR2 are SGHTA and FQGTGA. CDR3 in DNA: TGTGCCAGCAGCTTAAATAGGCTAGCGGGAAGCACAGATACGCAGTATTTT. This codes for CASSLNRLAGSTDTQYF.

The rearrangement joins TRBV5-1 to TRBJ2-2, with TRBD2 as a possible D gene (6 bases). Trimming took 0 bases from V and 4 from J, leaving 10 bases between them. Germline V gene data show CDR1 as SGHRS and CDR2 as YFSETQ. This CDR3 spans 15 amino acids. CDR3 nucleotides: TGCGCCAGCAGCTTGGCTCAGGGAGGCACCGGGGAGCTGTTTTTT. It encodes CASSLAQGGTGELFF.

This clone was detected only once. The V gene is TRBV10-3, the J gene TRBJ2-1; D is possibly TRBD1 (6 bases). This CDR3 is built from 21 residues. Trimming took 0 bases from V and 0 from J, leaving 24 bases between them. Germline lookup yields CDR1 ENHRY and CDR2 SYGVKD. The CDR3 nucleotides read TGTGCCATCAGTGAGTCCGGGGTGTCGGGACAAAATCCGAGCTCCTACAATGAGCAGTTCTTC. Translating it yields CAISESGVSGQNPSSYNEQFF.

V and J are TRBV14 and TRBJ1-2; D remains unclear. The CDR3 totals 13 residues. The germline V and J ends were trimmed by 0 bases and 7 bases, with 9 bases remaining between them. Per the germline V gene, CDR1 is SGHDN and CDR2 is FVKESK. CDR3 loop: CASSQDFGFGYTF. Written as DNA, the CDR3 is TGTGCCAGCAGCCAAGATTTCGGGTTTGGCTACACCTTC. The full variable domain, completed using reference TRBV14 and TRBJ1-2, is EAGVTQFPSHSVIEKGQTVTLRCDPISGHDNLYWYRRVMGKEIKFLLHFVKESKQDESGMPNNRFLAERTGGTYSTLKVQPAELEDSGVYFCASSQDFGFGYTFGSGTRLTVV.

The chain employs TRBV7-9 and TRBJ2-7; 10 bases map to TRBD1. The CDR3 consists of 14 residues. The germline V gene has CDR1 SEHNR and CDR2 FQNEAQ (reference sequence). V was clipped by 3 bases and J by 6 bases; unmatched bases: 5. CDR3 sequence: CASSFSGTGVEQYF. The DNA of the CDR3 is TGTGCCAGCAGCTTCTCCGGGACAGGGGTCGAGCAGTACTTC.

This clone turned up a few times. At one end the junction does not follow the germline gene, possibly because of a read error. This chain connects TRBV7-7 to TRBJ1-6; 7 nucleotides match TRBD1. Germline V CDR1 and CDR2: SSHAT, FNYEAQ (reference sequence). The CDR3 is 14 residues long. Written as DNA, the CDR3 is TGTGCTAGCAGCAAGGGACAGTGGAATTCACCCCTCCACTTT. Protein product: CASSKGQWNSPLHF.

This CDR3 reads CASSLSTGSGNTIYF. CDR3 DNA: TGTGCCAGCAGCTTATCGACTGGCTCTGGAAACACCATATATTTT. The chain couples TRBV7-6 to TRBJ1-3; the D is unclear. Trimming removed 2 bases at V and 0 bases at J, with 8 bases between. CDR1 is SGHVS, CDR2 FNYEAQ, per germline. The CDR3 is 15 amino acids.

The CDR3 sequence: CASSTGTVGSQPQHF. The CDR3 bases are TGTGCCAGCAGCACCGGGACGGTCGGTAGTCAGCCCCAGCATTTT. V usage is TRBV28 and J usage is TRBJ1-5; D is perhaps TRBD1 (5 bases). Trimming stripped 6 bases from V and 6 bases from J, with 18 bases between. The CDR3 extends over 15 amino acids. Per germline, CDR1 MDHEN and CDR2 SYDVKM.

The chain joins TRBV2 to TRBJ2-7; 13 bases align to TRBD2. CDR1 and CDR2 (germline): SNHLY, FYNNEI. The V and J ends lost 6 bases and 1 base, in that order; junction bases with no gene match: 6. This CDR3 is 16 amino acids long. The CDR3 spells CASRKILAGGSYEQYF. In DNA form, the CDR3 reads TGTGCCAGCAGAAAAATACTAGCGGGGGGGTCCTACGAGCAGTACTTC.

This chain joins TRBV29-1 and TRBJ2-5; 8 bases line up with TRBD1. CDR1 and CDR2 from the germline V gene are SQVTM and ANQGSEA. CDR3 length equals 13 residues. After removal of 3 bases from V and 3 bases from J, the junction contained 3 bases not matched to a gene. CDR3 in amino acids: CSVDRTGKETQYF. The CDR3 DNA reads TGCAGCGTTGACCGGACAGGGAAAGAGACCCAGTACTTC.

The V call is TRBV19, the J call TRBJ1-5, with a tentative D call TRBD1 (5 bases). Trimming cost V 11 bases and J 0 bases, with 14 bases left between them. Germline CDR1 LNHDA, CDR2 SQIVND (reference sequence). The length of the CDR3 is 14 residues. CDR3 in amino acids: CASWDGYSNQPQHF. DNA for the CDR3: TGTGCCTCCTGGGACGGTTATAGCAATCAGCCCCAGCATTTT.

The rearrangement uses TRBV7-2 and TRBJ1-4, with D maybe TRBD1 (6 bases). The CDR3 runs to 15 residues. The V and J ends lost 5 bases and 6 bases respectively, with 16 bases between them. The germline V gene has CDR1 SGHTA and CDR2 FQGNSA. The CDR3 protein is CASSPTGRRDEKLFF. DNA for the CDR3: TGTGCCAGCAGCCCAACAGGGAGGAGGGATGAAAAACTGTTTTTT. Full variable domain (rest looked up from reference TRBV7-2 and TRBJ1-4): GAGVSQSPSNKVTEKGKDVELRCDPISGHTALYWYRQSLGQGLEFLIYFQGNSAPDKSGLPSDRFSAERTGGSVSTLTIQRTQQEDSAVYLCASSPTGRRDEKLFFGSGTQLSVL.

V gene TRBV11-2 combines with J gene TRBJ2-7; no definite D call. V lost 3 bases, J lost 0 bases, and 9 bases lay in between. This CDR3 is 14 amino acids long. Germline assignment: CDR1 SGHAT and CDR2 FQNNGV. CDR3: CASSFTVNSYEQYF. In nucleotides, the CDR3 is TGTGCCAGCAGCTTTACAGTCAACTCCTACGAGCAGTACTTC.

The chain carries TRBV7-2 and TRBJ2-4, with TRBD2 identical over 11 bases. This CDR3 has 19 residues. Germline-derived CDR1 and CDR2 are SGHTA and FQGNSA. With V trimmed by 0 bases and J by 1 base, 8 bases remained unmatched. The CDR3 region is CASSLALGRLAGAKNIQYF. The CDR3 coding sequence is TGTGCCAGCAGCTTAGCGTTGGGGCGACTAGCGGGGGCCAAAAACATTCAGTACTTC.

The V and J genes are TRBV19 and TRBJ1-1, with D perhaps TRBD1 (5 bases). The germline V gene has CDR1 LNHDA and CDR2 SQIVND (reference sequence). Trimming shortened V by 3 bases and J by 1 base, and 12 bases separated the two germline ends. The CDR3 is made up of 15 amino acids. In DNA, the CDR3 is TGTGCCAGTAGTATTGGCCAGGGCTCGAACACTGAAGCTTTCTTT. It yields the protein CASSIGQGSNTEAFF. Filled out from reference TRBV19 and TRBJ1-1, the complete variable domain reads DGGITQSPKYLFRKEGQNVTLSCEQNLNHDAMYWYRQDPGQGLRLIYYSQIVNDFQKGDIAEGYSVSREKKESFPLTVTSAQKNPTAFYLCASSIGQGSNTEAFFGQGTRLTVV.

The chain carries TRBV28 and TRBJ1-5; D possibly corresponds to TRBD1 (5 bases). V was clipped by 4 bases and J by 7 bases, with 14 bases between them. The germline CDR1 and CDR2 sequences are MDHEN and SYDVKM. The CDR3 spans 14 residues. CDR3 in amino acids: CASSSSGARQPQHF. The CDR3 DNA sequence: TGTGCCAGCAGTTCTTCCGGGGCGAGGCAGCCCCAGCATTTT.

The genes are TRBV4-3 and TRBJ2-3; a possible D gene is TRBD2 (6 bases). The CDR3 has 16 amino acids. The V gene lost 1 base and the J gene lost 0 bases, with 11 bases spanning the gap. The germline CDR1 and CDR2 sequences are LGHNA and YSLEER. The CDR3 DNA follows: TGCGCCAGCAGCCAAGGGGAGGCGAGGAGCACAGATACGCAGTATTTT. Encoded protein: CASSQGEARSTDTQYF.

This rearrangement joins TRBV4-3 to TRBJ2-7; D might be TRBD2 (5 bases). The CDR3 is 13 amino acids. The germline V and J ends were trimmed by 4 bases and 5 bases, with 12 bases remaining between them. The germline V gene has CDR1 LGHNA and CDR2 YSLEER. Here the CDR3 DNA reads TGCGCCAGCAGCCTGGAGGTATCGCACGAGCAGTACTTC. Its protein is CASSLEVSHEQYF.

The chain links TRBV6-6 to TRBJ2-5, with TRBD1 identical over 9 bases. There are 14 residues in the CDR3. The V gene end was trimmed by 5 bases and the J gene end by 9 bases; junction bases not matched to a gene: 10. Germline V gene sequence: CDR1 MNHNY, CDR2 SVGAGI (reference sequence). CDR3: CASSRDRVDGAQYF. Here the CDR3 DNA reads TGTGCCAGCAGTCGGGACAGGGTGGACGGGGCCCAGTACTTC.